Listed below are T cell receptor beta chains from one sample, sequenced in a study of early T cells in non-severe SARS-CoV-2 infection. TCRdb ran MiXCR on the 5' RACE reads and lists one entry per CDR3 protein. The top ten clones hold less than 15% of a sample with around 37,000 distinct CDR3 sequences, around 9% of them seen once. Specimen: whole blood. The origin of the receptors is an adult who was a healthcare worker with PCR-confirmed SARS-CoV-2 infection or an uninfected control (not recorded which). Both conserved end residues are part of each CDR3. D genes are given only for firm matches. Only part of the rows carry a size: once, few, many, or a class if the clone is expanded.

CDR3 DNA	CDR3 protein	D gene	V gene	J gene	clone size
TGCGCCAGCAGTGAGGACAGGGGGAGAGATACGCAGTATTTT	CASSEDRGRDTQYF	TRBD1	TRBV10-1	TRBJ2-3	.
TGTGCCAGCAGCGTAGTGGACCGGGGTGAAGCTTTCTTT	CASSVVDRGEAFF	.	TRBV9	TRBJ1-1	.
TGCAGCGTTGAAAGGGGCACCCCACATCGGTTCGATGAGCAGTTCTTC	CSVERGTPHRFDEQFF	.	TRBV29-1	TRBJ2-1	many
TGTGCCAGCAGCCTCCGGCTACAGAGTACGTACGAGCAGTACTTC	CASSLRLQSTYEQYF	.	TRBV3-1	TRBJ2-7	many
TGTGCCAGTACCCTCGGACAGGGGCGCTGGACCGGGGAGCTGTTTTTT	CASTLGQGRWTGELFF	TRBD1	TRBV19	TRBJ2-2	.
TGTGCCACCAGTGCCTGGAGGAGCACAGATACGCAGTATTTT	CATSAWRSTDTQYF	.	TRBV24-1	TRBJ2-3	many
TGTGCCAGCTCACCGGACCAGGCCACTGAAGCTTTCTTT	CASSPDQATEAFF	.	TRBV18	TRBJ1-1	many
TGTGCCTGGACGGACGGAGGGAAAAACATTCAGTACTTC	CAWTDGGKNIQYF	.	TRBV30	TRBJ2-4	.
TGTGCTAGTGGTTCCTCCGGGACATCTAGGGGGCAGTACTTC	CASGSSGTSRGQYF	.	TRBV12-5	TRBJ2-7	.
TGCGCCAGCAGCCATCTGGTGGCTAGCGGGGGCCAAGAGACCCAGTACTTC	CASSHLVASGGQETQYF	TRBD2	TRBV4-3	TRBJ2-5	.
TGCAGTGCTAGCGAGCCTTCAAAACGGACAGATACGCAGTATTTT	CSASEPSKRTDTQYF	.	TRBV20-1	TRBJ2-3	.
TGTGCCAGCTCACCACCGGGGTCCCCTCGCACAGATACGCAGTATTTT	CASSPPGSPRTDTQYF	.	TRBV18	TRBJ2-3	many
TGTGCCAGCAGTTTAACAGGGGGCGGTGAGACCCAGTACTTC	CASSLTGGGETQYF	TRBD1	TRBV12-3/TRBV12-4	TRBJ2-5	many
TGTGCCAGCAGTTTCTCCATCTACGAGCAGTACTTC	CASSFSIYEQYF	.	TRBV12-3/TRBV12-4	TRBJ2-7	many
TGTGCCAGCAGCCAGCAGGGGGCAAGCTACGAGCAGTACTTC	CASSQQGASYEQYF	TRBD1	TRBV3-1	TRBJ2-7	once
TGTGCCAGCAGCCTGGGACCTGGTGGCGGTACGCAGTATTTT	CASSLGPGGGTQYF	.	TRBV11-3	TRBJ2-3	many
TGTGCCAGTAGTCCCACCGGAGACAATCAGCCCCAGCATTTT	CASSPTGDNQPQHF	.	TRBV19	TRBJ1-5	few
TGTGCCAGCAGCTTAGGGCAAGCCAAAAACATTCAGTACTTC	CASSLGQAKNIQYF	.	TRBV7-2	TRBJ2-4	.
TGTGCCAGTACCTCCTACAATGAGCAGTTCTTC	CASTSYNEQFF	.	TRBV19	TRBJ2-1	many
TGTGCCAGCGAGGAAGATACGCAGTATTTT	CASEEDTQYF	.	TRBV12-3/TRBV12-4	TRBJ2-3	few
TGTGCCAGCAGTTTGCTAGCCAGGTATGAGCAGTTCTTC	CASSLLARYEQFF	.	TRBV12-3/TRBV12-4	TRBJ2-1	many
TGTGCCAGTAGTATAGACAGGGCGTCCTACAATGAGCAGTTCTTC	CASSIDRASYNEQFF	.	TRBV19	TRBJ2-1	.
TGTGCCAGCAGTTCTCCACCCTTGGGGGGCAATCAGCCCCAGCATTTT	CASSSPPLGGNQPQHF	.	TRBV12-3/TRBV12-4	TRBJ1-5	.
TGTGCCAGCAGCATGACAGCCTTAGGACGGGGCTACACCTTC	CASSMTALGRGYTF	.	TRBV7-8	TRBJ1-2	many
TGTGCCAGTAGTCAAAGAAAGCAGGGGGTTGAGACCCAGTACTTC	CASSQRKQGVETQYF	TRBD1	TRBV19	TRBJ2-5	many
TGTGCCAGCAGCCCGGGCGGGGGGCTGGTAGACTATGGCTACACCTTC	CASSPGGGLVDYGYTF	.	TRBV5-4	TRBJ1-2	many
TGTGCCAGCCGAGACAATCAGCCCCAGCATTTT	CASRDNQPQHF	.	TRBV7-4	TRBJ1-5	few
TGCGCCAGCAGCTTGGATAGCGGGGGAACCACCGGGGAGCTGTTTTTT	CASSLDSGGTTGELFF	TRBD2	TRBV5-1	TRBJ2-2	many
TGCAGTGCTAGGGGGGGGACCACTTACGAGCAGTACTTC	CSARGGTTYEQYF	TRBD2	TRBV20-1	TRBJ2-7	.
TGTGCCACCAGCAGTTACATCTCTGGGGCCAACGTCCTGACTTTC	CATSSYISGANVLTF	.	TRBV15	TRBJ2-6	few
TGTGCCAGCAGCTTAGGTCCTGGAAACACCATATATTTT	CASSLGPGNTIYF	.	TRBV7-3	TRBJ1-3	medium-sized
TGTGCCAGCAGTGACAGACTTTCCTACGAGCAGTACTTC	CASSDRLSYEQYF	.	TRBV6-6	TRBJ2-7	many
TGTGCCAGCAAAGGGGGAGGGGGTGAAGCTTTCTTT	CASKGGGGEAFF	.	TRBV6-5	TRBJ1-1	many
TGCGCCAGCAGCCCCGGGGGGAACACTGAAGCTTTCTTT	CASSPGGNTEAFF	.	TRBV5-1	TRBJ1-1	many
TGTGCCAGCAGCCCGGGACGGGCTGAAGCTTTCTTT	CASSPGRAEAFF	.	TRBV7-2	TRBJ1-1	many
TGTGCCAGCAGCCAAGCACTAGCGGGGGTCGAGCAGTACTTC	CASSQALAGVEQYF	TRBD2	TRBV4-2	TRBJ2-7	few
TGTGCCAGCAGCTTAGGGGGACCTCCCTACGAGCAGTACTTC	CASSLGGPPYEQYF	.	TRBV7-2	TRBJ2-7	.
TGCGCCAGCAGCTTCGGGACTAGCCTGGGAGAGACCCAGTACTTC	CASSFGTSLGETQYF	TRBD2	TRBV5-1	TRBJ2-5	many
TGCAGTGCCCTCGGGCTTACGGACGGCACTGAAGCTTTCTTT	CSALGLTDGTEAFF	.	TRBV20-1	TRBJ1-1	many
TGTGCCAGCAGTTACGTGGCAGGGGGTGGCACAGATACGCAGTATTTT	CASSYVAGGGTDTQYF	TRBD1	TRBV6-5	TRBJ2-3	many
TGTGCCAGTAGGACAGGGCCTAGCACAGATACGCAGTATTTT	CASRTGPSTDTQYF	TRBD1	TRBV2	TRBJ2-3	few
TGCAGTGCTAGAGGACTAGCGGGGACAGATACGCAGTATTTT	CSARGLAGTDTQYF	TRBD2	TRBV20-1	TRBJ2-3	many
TGTGCCAGCCGTGGGGTTTCAGATACGCAGTATTTT	CASRGVSDTQYF	.	TRBV7-8	TRBJ2-3	few